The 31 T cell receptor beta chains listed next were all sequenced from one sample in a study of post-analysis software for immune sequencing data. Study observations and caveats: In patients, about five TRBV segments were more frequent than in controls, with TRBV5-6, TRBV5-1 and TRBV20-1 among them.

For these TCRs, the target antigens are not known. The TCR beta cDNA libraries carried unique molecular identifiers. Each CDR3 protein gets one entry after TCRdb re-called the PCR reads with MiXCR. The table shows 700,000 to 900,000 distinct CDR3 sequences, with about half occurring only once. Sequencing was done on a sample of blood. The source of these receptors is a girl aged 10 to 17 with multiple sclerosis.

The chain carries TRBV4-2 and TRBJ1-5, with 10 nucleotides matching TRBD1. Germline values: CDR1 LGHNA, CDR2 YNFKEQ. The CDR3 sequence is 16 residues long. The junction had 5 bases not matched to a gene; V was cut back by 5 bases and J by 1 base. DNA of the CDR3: TGTGCCAGCAGCTTTGGACAGGGGGGCAGCAATCAGCCCCAGCATTTT. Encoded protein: CASSFGQGGSNQPQHF.

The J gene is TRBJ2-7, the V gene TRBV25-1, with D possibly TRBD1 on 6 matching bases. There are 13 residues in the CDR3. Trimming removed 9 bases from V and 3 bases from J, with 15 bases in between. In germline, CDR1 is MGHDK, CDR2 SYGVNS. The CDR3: CASLDSSSYEQYF. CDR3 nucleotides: TGTGCCAGTTTGGACAGTTCCAGCTACGAGCAGTACTTC.

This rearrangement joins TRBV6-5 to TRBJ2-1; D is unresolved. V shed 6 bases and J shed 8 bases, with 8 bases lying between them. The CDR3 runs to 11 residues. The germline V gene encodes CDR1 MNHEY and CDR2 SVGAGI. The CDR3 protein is CASSDSHEQFF. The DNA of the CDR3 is TGTGCCAGCAGCGATAGTCATGAGCAGTTCTTC.

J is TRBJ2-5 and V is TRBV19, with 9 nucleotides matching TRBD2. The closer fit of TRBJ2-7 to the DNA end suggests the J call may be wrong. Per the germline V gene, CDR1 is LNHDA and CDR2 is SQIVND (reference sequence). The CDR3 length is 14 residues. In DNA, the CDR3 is TGTGCCAGTAACCCGAGACTAGCGGATCACGAGCAGTACTTC. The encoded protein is CASNPRLADHEQYF.

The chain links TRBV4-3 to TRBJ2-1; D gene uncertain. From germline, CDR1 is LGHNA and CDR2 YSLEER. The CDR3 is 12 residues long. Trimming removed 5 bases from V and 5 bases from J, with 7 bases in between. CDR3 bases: TGCGCCAGCAGCGCCCTAAACAATGAGCAGTTCTTC. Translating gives CASSALNNEQFF.

The chain's CDR3 is CSAIGTGGSYEQYF. CDR3 bases: TGCAGTGCGATCGGGACAGGGGGGTCCTACGAGCAGTACTTC. V is TRBV20-1 and J is TRBJ2-7, with 11 bases aligning to TRBD1. This CDR3 has 14 residues. In germline, CDR1 is DFQATT, CDR2 SNEGSKA (reference sequence). Trimming took 6 bases from V and 1 from J; bases not matched to a gene: 5.

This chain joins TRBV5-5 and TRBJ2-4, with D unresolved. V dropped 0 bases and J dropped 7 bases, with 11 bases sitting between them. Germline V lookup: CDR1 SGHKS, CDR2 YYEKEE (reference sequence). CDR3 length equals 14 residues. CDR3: CASSLASATNIQYF. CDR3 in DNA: TGTGCCAGCAGCTTGGCCTCAGCAACTAACATTCAGTACTTC.

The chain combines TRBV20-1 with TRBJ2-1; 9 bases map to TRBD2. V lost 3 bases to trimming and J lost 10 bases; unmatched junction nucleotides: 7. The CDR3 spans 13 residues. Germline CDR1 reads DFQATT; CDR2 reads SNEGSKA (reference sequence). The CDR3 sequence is CSASGREGTEQFF. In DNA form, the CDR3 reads TGCAGTGCTAGCGGGCGGGAGGGTACGGAGCAGTTCTTC.

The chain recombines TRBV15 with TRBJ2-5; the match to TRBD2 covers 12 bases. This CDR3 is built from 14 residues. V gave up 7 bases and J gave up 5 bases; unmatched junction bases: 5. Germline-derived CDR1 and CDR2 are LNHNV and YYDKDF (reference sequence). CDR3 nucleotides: TGTGCCACCACCAATCTAGCGGGAGGGGAGACCCAGTACTTC. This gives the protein CATTNLAGGETQYF.

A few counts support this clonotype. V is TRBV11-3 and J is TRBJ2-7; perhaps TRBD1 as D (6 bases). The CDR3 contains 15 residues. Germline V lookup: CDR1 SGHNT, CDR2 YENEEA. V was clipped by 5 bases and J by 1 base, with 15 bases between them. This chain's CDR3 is CASSPPGHASYEQYF. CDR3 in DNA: TGTGCCAGCAGCCCACCGGGACACGCTTCCTACGAGCAGTACTTC.

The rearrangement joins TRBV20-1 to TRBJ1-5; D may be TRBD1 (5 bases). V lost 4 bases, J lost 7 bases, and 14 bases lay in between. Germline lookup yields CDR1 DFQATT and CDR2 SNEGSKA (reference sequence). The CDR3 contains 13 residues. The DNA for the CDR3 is TGCAGTGCTAATCAGGGCGGAAGCCAGCCCCAGCATTTT. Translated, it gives CSANQGGSQPQHF.

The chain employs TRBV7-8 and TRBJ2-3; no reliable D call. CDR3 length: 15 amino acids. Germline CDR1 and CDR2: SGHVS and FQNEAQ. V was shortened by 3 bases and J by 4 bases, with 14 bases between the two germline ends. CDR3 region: CASSFPGSVADTQYF. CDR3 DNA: TGTGCCAGCAGCTTCCCAGGTAGTGTCGCAGATACGCAGTATTTT.

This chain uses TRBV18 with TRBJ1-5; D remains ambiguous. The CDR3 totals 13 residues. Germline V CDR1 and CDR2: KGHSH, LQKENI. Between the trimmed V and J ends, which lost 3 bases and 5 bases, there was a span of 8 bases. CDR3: CASSPSADQPQHF. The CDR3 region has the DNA TGTGCCAGCTCACCCTCAGCGGATCAGCCCCAGCATTTT.

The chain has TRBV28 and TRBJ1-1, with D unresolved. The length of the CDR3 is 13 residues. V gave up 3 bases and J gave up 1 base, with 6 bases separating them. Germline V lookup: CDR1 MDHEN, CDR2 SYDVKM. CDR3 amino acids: CASSFRRNTEAFF. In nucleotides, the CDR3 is TGTGCCAGCAGTTTTCGGAGGAACACTGAAGCTTTCTTT.

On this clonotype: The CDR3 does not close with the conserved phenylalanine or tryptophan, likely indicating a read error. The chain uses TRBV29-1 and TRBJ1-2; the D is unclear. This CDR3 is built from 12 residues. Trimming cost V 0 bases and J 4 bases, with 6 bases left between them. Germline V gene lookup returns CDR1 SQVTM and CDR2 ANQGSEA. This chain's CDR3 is CSVEELVYGYTC. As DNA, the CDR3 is TGCAGCGTTGAAGAACTGGTCTATGGCTACACCTGC.

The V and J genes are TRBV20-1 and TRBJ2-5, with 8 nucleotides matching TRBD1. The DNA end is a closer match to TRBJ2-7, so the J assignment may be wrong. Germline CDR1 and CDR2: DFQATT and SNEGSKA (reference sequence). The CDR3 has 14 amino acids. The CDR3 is CSARVAGGGNEQYF. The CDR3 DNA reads TGCAGTGCTAGAGTCGCAGGGGGCGGGAACGAGCAGTACTTC.

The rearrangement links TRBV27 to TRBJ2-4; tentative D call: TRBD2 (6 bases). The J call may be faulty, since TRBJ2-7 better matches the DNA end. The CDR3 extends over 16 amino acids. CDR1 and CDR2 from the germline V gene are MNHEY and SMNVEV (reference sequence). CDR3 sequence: CASSPSAYGSWDEQYF. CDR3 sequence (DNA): TGTGCCAGCAGCCCCAGTGCCTACGGGAGTTGGGACGAGCAGTACTTC.

In DNA, the CDR3 is TGTGCCAGCGGAACCGGACAGAACACTGAAGCTTTCTTT. Translating gives CASGTGQNTEAFF. V usage is TRBV9 and J usage is TRBJ1-1, with a possible D match to TRBD1 (5 bases). CDR1 is SGDLS and CDR2 is YYNGEE in the germline V gene. This CDR3 is built from 13 residues. The V end was cut by 7 bases, the J end by 1 base, with 11 bases between.

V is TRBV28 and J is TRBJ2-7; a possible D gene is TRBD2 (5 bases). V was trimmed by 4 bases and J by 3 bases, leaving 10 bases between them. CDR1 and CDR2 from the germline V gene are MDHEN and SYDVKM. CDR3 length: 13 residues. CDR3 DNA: TGTGCCAGCAGTTATGAGGGTTTCTACGAGCAGTACTTC. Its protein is CASSYEGFYEQYF.

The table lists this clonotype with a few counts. CDR3 DNA sequence: TGTGCCAGCAGTTGGGTTGAGCGGTCGGGGGAGCAGTACTTC. It is translated as CASSWVERSGEQYF. The chain carries TRBV12-3 or TRBV12-4 and TRBJ2-7; tentative D call: TRBD2 (5 bases). This CDR3 has 14 amino acids. The V and J ends lost 4 bases and 7 bases respectively, with 17 bases between them.

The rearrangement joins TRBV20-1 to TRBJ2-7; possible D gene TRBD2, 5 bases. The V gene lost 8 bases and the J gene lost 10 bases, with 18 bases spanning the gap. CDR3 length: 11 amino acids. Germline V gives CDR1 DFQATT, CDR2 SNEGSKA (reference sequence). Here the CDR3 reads CSLYNRLAQYF. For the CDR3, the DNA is TGCAGTCTATATAACCGTCTAGCACAGTACTTC.

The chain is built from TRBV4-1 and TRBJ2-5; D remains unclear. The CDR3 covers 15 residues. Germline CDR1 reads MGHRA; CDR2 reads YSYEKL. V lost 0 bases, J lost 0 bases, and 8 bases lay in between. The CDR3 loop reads CASSQDAVYQETQYF. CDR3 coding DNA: TGCGCCAGCAGCCAAGATGCGGTGTACCAAGAGACCCAGTACTTC.

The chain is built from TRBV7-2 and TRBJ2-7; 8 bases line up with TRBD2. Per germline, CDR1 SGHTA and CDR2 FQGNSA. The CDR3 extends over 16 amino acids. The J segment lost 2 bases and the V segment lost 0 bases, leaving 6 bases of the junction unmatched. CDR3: CASSLASGASPYEQYF. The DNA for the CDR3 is TGTGCCAGCAGCTTAGCTAGCGGGGCCTCTCCCTACGAGCAGTACTTC.

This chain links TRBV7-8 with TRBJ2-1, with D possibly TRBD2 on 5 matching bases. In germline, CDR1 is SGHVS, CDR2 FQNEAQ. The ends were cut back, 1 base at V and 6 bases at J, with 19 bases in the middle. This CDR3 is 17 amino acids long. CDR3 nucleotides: TGTGCCAGCAGCTTAGAGGGTCCGCGGGCAGCGCCCAATGAGCAGTTCTTC. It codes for CASSLEGPRAAPNEQFF.

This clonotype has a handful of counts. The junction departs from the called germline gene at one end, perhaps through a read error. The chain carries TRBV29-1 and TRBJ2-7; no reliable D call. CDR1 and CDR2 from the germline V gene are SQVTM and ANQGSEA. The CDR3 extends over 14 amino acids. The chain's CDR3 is CSVEDYGSSYEQYF. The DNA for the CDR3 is TGCAGCGTTGAAGATTACGGATCATCCTACGAGCAGTACTTT.

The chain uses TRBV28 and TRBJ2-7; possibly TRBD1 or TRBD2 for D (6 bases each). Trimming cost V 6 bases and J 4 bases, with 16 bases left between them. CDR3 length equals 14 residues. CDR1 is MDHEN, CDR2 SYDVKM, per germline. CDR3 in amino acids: CASRSGAQTYEQYF. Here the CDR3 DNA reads TGTGCCAGCAGGTCGGGGGCCCAAACTTACGAGCAGTACTTC.

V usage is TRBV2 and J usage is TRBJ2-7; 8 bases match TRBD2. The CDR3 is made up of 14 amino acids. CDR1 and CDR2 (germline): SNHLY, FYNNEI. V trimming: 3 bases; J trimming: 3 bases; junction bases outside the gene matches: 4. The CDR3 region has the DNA TGTGCCAGCAGTGAGAGCGGGAGTGACTACGAGCAGTACTTC. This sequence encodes CASSESGSDYEQYF.

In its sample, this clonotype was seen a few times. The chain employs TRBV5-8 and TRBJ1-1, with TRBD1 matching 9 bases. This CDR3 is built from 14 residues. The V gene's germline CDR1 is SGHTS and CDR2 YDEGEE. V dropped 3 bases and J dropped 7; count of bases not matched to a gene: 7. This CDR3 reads CASSSGQGAGEAFF. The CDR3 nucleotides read TGTGCCAGCAGCTCGGGACAGGGCGCGGGTGAAGCTTTCTTT.

This chain's CDR3 is CASSYSSAAPNTGELFF. For the CDR3, the DNA is TGTGCCAGCAGTTACTCTTCAGCAGCACCGAACACCGGGGAGCTGTTTTTT. This chain joins TRBV6-5 and TRBJ2-2, with D hard to call. V lost 0 bases, J lost 0 bases, and 11 bases lay in between. Germline V gene sequence: CDR1 MNHEY, CDR2 SVGAGI. The CDR3 is 17 residues long.

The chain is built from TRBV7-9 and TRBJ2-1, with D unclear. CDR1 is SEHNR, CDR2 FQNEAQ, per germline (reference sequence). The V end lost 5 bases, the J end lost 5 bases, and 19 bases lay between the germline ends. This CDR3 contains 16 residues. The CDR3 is CASSHAPRFNDNEQFF. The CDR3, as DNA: TGTGCCAGCAGCCACGCCCCTCGGTTTAATGACAATGAGCAGTTCTTC.

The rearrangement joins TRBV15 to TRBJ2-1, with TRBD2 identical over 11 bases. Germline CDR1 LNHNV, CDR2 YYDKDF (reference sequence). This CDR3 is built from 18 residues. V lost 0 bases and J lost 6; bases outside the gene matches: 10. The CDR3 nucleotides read TGTGCCACCAGCAGAGATTCTTTCCTCGGGACTAGCGGCAATGAGCAGTTCTTC. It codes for CATSRDSFLGTSGNEQFF.